The clone carrying this T cell receptor (beta chain) turned up a few times. This entry is derived from a study of response to subunit inactivated influenza vaccine. CDR1 DFQATT and CDR2 SNEGSKA come from the germline V gene (reference sequence). This CDR3 region has 14 residues. With 6 bases clipped from V and 6 bases from J, the junction kept 10 bases outside the gene matches. In TCRdb, the RT-PCR reads were re-called with MiXCR into one record per CDR3 protein. Here the sample spans around 520,000 distinct CDR3 sequences, over 9.5% being singletons. The receptor was derived from a man aged 45 to 65 who received an inactivated influenza vaccine. V and J are TRBV20-1 and TRBJ2-7; 11 bases are shared with TRBD2. The specimen was PBMCs from blood, collected on the day of vaccination. CDR3: CSAVGTSGAAEQYF. CDR3 sequence (DNA): TGCAGTGCCGTAGGGACTAGCGGCGCGGCCGAGCAGTACTTC.